This T cell receptor (beta chain) was recovered during a study of cytotoxic CD8 clonotypes in ibrutinib-treated CLL. On the study more broadly: By median roughly 69 months, about twelve had progressed and approximately 14 stayed remitted; responses had been 2 complete and some 24 partial.

After removal of 5 bases from V and 8 bases from J, the junction contained 8 bases not matched to a gene. This CDR3 has 14 amino acids. The germline V gene encodes CDR1 MNHNS and CDR2 SASEGT. TCRdb's table, derived via immunoSEQ multiplex PCR, lists solely in-frame clones and lacks some. The table includes roughly 200,000 clones, roughly three quarters detected once. TCR beta libraries used about 2 micrograms of genomic DNA from cryopreserved PBMCs. The V and J genes are TRBV6-1 and TRBJ2-1; 8 nucleotides match TRBD1. The input for sequencing was PBMCs, taken after 12 months of ibrutinib treatment. The TCR comes from a human donor with chronic lymphocytic leukemia. CDR3 sequence reads: CASSPGQGSDEQFF. DNA for the CDR3: TGTGCCAGCAGTCCCGGACAGGGCAGCGATGAGCAGTTCTTC.